Listed here are 23 T cell receptor beta chains from one sample, sequenced in a study of T-cell memory formation after mild COVID-19. TCRdb re-derived calls from the 5' RACE reads in MiXCR, one entry per CDR3 protein. The table includes roughly 250,000 distinct CDR3 sequences, roughly 17% detected once. Sequences were obtained from PBMCs or a T cell subset sorted from them (not recorded which). These receptor sequences come from a man younger than 30 who had mild COVID-19 (a few samples of this study predate the infection). Cell type and time point are not known.

This clonotype was recorded a few times. The chain has TRBV7-2 and TRBJ2-2; D ambiguous. The V end was cut by 2 bases, the J end by 6 bases, with 7 bases between. Germline lookup yields CDR1 SGHTA and CDR2 FQGNSA. The CDR3 runs 13 residues. This chain's CDR3 is CASSLKGPGELFF. The CDR3, as DNA: TGTGCCAGCAGCTTAAAAGGGCCCGGGGAGCTGTTTTTT.

The chain couples TRBV9 to TRBJ2-3, with 8 bases matching TRBD2. The V gene end was trimmed by 6 bases and the J gene end by 0 bases; junction bases not matched to a gene: 6. Germline V lookup: CDR1 SGDLS, CDR2 YYNGEE. This CDR3 contains 15 residues. CDR3 nucleotide sequence: TGTGCCAGCAACGGGGGGGCTTTTAGCACAGATACGCAGTATTTT. Protein product: CASNGGAFSTDTQYF.

This clonotype was seen a few times. The CDR3 loop reads CASSATRGASEQFF. The CDR3 DNA follows: TGTGCCAGCAGTGCAACCCGGGGGGCGAGTGAGCAGTTCTTC. The chain links TRBV12-3 or TRBV12-4 to TRBJ2-1, with D maybe TRBD2 (7 bases). The CDR3 is 14 amino acids. Trimming pared 5 bases from V and 9 bases from J, leaving 17 bases between.

In regard to this clonotype: Relative to the germline gene, one junction end is altered; a read error may explain this. The V gene is TRBV7-7, the J gene TRBJ2-1, with TRBD2 identical over 11 bases. CDR1 is SSHAT and CDR2 is FNYEAQ in the germline V gene (reference sequence). The CDR3 is 15 residues long. CDR3 amino acids: CASSILAGEYNEQFF. DNA of the CDR3: TGTGCTAGCAGCATACTAGCGGGGGAGTACAATGAGCAGTTCTTC.

The genes are TRBV7-2 and TRBJ1-2, with no clear D. Germline V gene lookup returns CDR1 SGHTA and CDR2 FQGNSA. V lost 5 bases to trimming and J lost 0 bases, with 10 bases between them. This CDR3 is 14 amino acids long. The CDR3 spells CASSPDGSNYGYTF. CDR3 coding DNA: TGTGCCAGCAGCCCCGATGGATCTAACTATGGCTACACCTTC. The whole variable domain, filled in from reference TRBV7-2 and TRBJ1-2, reads GAGVSQSPSNKVTEKGKDVELRCDPISGHTALYWYRQSLGQGLEFLIYFQGNSAPDKSGLPSDRFSAERTGGSVSTLTIQRTQQEDSAVYLCASSPDGSNYGYTFGSGTRLTVV.

The chain carries TRBV5-1 and TRBJ2-3; 8 positions match TRBD2. J gave up 6 bases and V 4 bases, and 10 bases lay outside the gene matches. Germline V CDR1 and CDR2: SGHRS, YFSETQ. The CDR3 loop spans 15 amino acids. This chain's CDR3 is CASSPNGGGSDTQYF. DNA of the CDR3: TGCGCCAGCAGCCCCAACGGGGGGGGGAGTGATACGCAGTATTTT.

The genes are TRBV5-1 and TRBJ2-3; D is ambiguous. V gave up 3 bases and J gave up 0 bases, with 14 bases separating them. This CDR3 has 16 residues. Germline values: CDR1 SGHRS, CDR2 YFSETQ. The chain's CDR3 is CASSSPNSSSTDTQYF. For the CDR3, the DNA is TGCGCCAGCAGCTCCCCCAATTCCAGTAGCACAGATACGCAGTATTTT.

This chain links TRBV10-3 with TRBJ2-4; 9 nucleotides match TRBD1. This CDR3 has 18 residues. Germline CDR1 and CDR2: ENHRY and SYGVKD. V trimming: 4 bases; J trimming: 1 base; junction bases outside the gene matches: 11. The CDR3 DNA reads as TGTGCCATCAGTGGGGACAGGGCCGTCGGGCTTGCCAAAAACATTCAGTACTTC. It specifies CAISGDRAVGLAKNIQYF.

This chain connects TRBV24-1 to TRBJ2-2; D is possibly TRBD2 (5 bases). From germline, CDR1 is KGHDR and CDR2 SFDVKD. The V gene lost 1 base and the J gene lost 5 bases, with 10 bases spanning the gap. This CDR3 has 15 amino acids. CDR3 bases: TGTGCCACCAGTGATTTCGCCCGGGAAACCGGGGAGCTGTTTTTT. Residues: CATSDFARETGELFF.

In this sample, this clonotype turned up a few times. V and J are TRBV5-4 and TRBJ2-1, with 8 positions matching TRBD2. This CDR3 spans 15 amino acids. Germline V gene data show CDR1 as SGHNT and CDR2 as YYREEE (reference sequence). The V gene end was trimmed by 4 bases and the J gene end by 2 bases; junction bases not matched to a gene: 5. CDR3 in amino acids: CASSERGPTYNEQFF. CDR3 DNA: TGTGCCAGCAGCGAGCGGGGGCCTACCTACAATGAGCAGTTCTTC.

The chain joins TRBV7-8 to TRBJ2-7; tentative D call: TRBD1 (5 bases). This CDR3 is built from 11 residues. Deletions cut 2 bases from V and 6 bases from J, with 5 bases between. CDR1 is SGHVS, CDR2 FQNEAQ, per germline. The CDR3, as DNA: TGTGCCAGCAGCTTAACAGGCGAGCAGTACTTC. Encoded protein: CASSLTGEQYF.

The chain recombines TRBV6-2 or TRBV6-3 with TRBJ2-3, with TRBD2 identical over 10 bases. V shed 7 bases, J shed 2 bases, and the junction held 6 bases outside the gene matches. The V gene's germline CDR1 is MNHEY and CDR2 SVGEGT. The CDR3 has 15 amino acids. The DNA of the CDR3 is TGTGCCAGCACCCCCCTAGCGGGGGTCACAGATACGCAGTATTTT. This gives the protein CASTPLAGVTDTQYF.

J is TRBJ1-1 and V is TRBV11-1; D unclear. With 5 bases removed from V and 6 bases from J, the gap between germline ends came to 16 bases. The CDR3 consists of 14 residues. Germline V gives CDR1 SGHAT, CDR2 FQDESV (reference sequence). The CDR3 here is CASSRAGSRSEAFF. The CDR3 region has the DNA TGTGCCAGCAGCAGGGCGGGATCACGGTCTGAAGCTTTCTTT.

This clonotype was seen a handful of times. The V call is TRBV5-6, the J call TRBJ2-1; maybe TRBD2 (6 bases). Per the germline V gene, CDR1 is SGHDT and CDR2 is YYEEEE. The ends were cut back, 4 bases at V and 3 bases at J, with 11 bases in the middle. The CDR3 extends over 14 amino acids. Written as DNA, the CDR3 is TGTGCCAGCAGCCCCGGACTAATCTACAATGAGCAGTTCTTC. Residues: CASSPGLIYNEQFF.

This clonotype was counted at least ten times. This chain joins TRBV7-9 and TRBJ2-3, with 9 bases aligning to TRBD2. This CDR3 comprises 15 residues. Germline CDR1 and CDR2: SEHNR and FQNEAQ (reference sequence). Unmatched junction bases numbered 7, after V lost 8 bases and J lost 1 base. The CDR3 loop is CASSGERGGTDTQYF. The CDR3 DNA reads as TGTGCCAGCTCGGGCGAGCGGGGGGGCACAGATACGCAGTATTTT.

The sample holds a few counts of this clonotype. V is TRBV4-3 and J is TRBJ1-2; 8 positions match TRBD1. CDR1 is LGHNA, CDR2 YSLEER, per germline. V gave up 2 bases and J gave up 4 bases; unmatched junction bases: 6. This CDR3 has 15 residues. The CDR3 DNA reads as TGCGCCAGCAGCCAATCCGCAGGGGGCAGCTATGGCTACACCTTC. Protein: CASSQSAGGSYGYTF.

This chain links TRBV29-1 with TRBJ2-5; D is unclear. V dropped 4 bases and J dropped 0 bases, with 18 bases sitting between them. Germline loops: CDR1 SQVTM, CDR2 ANQGSEA. CDR3 length: 16 amino acids. The chain's CDR3 is CSVVSVGLLYQETQYF. The CDR3 DNA reads as TGCAGCGTTGTGTCGGTCGGGTTACTGTACCAAGAGACCCAGTACTTC.

The chain employs TRBV12-3 or TRBV12-4 and TRBJ2-7; unclear D gene. The CDR3 is made up of 13 amino acids. V was shortened by 5 bases and J by 6 bases, with 14 bases between the two germline ends. The CDR3 nucleotides are TGTGCCAGCAGTCCCCGACGGACCGGCGAGCAGTACTTC. It codes for CASSPRRTGEQYF.

A few counts support this clonotype. The gene calls are TRBV4-3 and TRBJ1-1; TRBD1 agrees at 7 bases. V gave up 4 bases and J gave up 1 base; unmatched junction bases: 6. The CDR3 sequence is 15 residues long. CDR1 and CDR2 (germline): LGHNA, YSLEER. CDR3 nucleotide sequence: TGCGCCAGCAGCCGCGTCAGGGGGTCGAACACTGAAGCTTTCTTT. Translating gives CASSRVRGSNTEAFF.

This clonotype was found many times. V and J are TRBV6-1 and TRBJ2-5; 11 bases are a match to TRBD2. With V trimmed by 2 bases and J by 4 bases, 3 bases remained unmatched. This CDR3 region has 15 residues. Germline CDR1 and CDR2: MNHNS and SASEGT. CDR3 sequence: CASSELAGGPETQYF. DNA for the CDR3: TGTGCCAGCAGTGAATTAGCGGGGGGGCCAGAGACCCAGTACTTC.

The rearrangement joins TRBV7-9 to TRBJ2-5; D is ambiguous. There are 18 residues in the CDR3. With 7 bases removed from V and 1 base from J, the gap between germline ends came to 25 bases. Germline V gene data show CDR1 as SEHNR and CDR2 as FQNEAQ (reference sequence). CDR3 amino acids: CASNLVSSGKGGQETQYF. For the CDR3, the DNA is TGTGCCAGCAACCTCGTCAGTAGTGGGAAGGGCGGCCAAGAGACCCAGTACTTC.

There are a few counts of this clonotype. One end of the junction is discordant with germline, which a read error may explain. The chain links TRBV29-1 to TRBJ1-5; 10 nucleotides align to TRBD1. Germline CDR1 and CDR2: SQVTM and ANQGSEA. The CDR3 has 13 amino acids. CDR3 in amino acids: CSVGDRGHQAQHF. The CDR3 DNA reads TGCAGCGTGGGGGACAGGGGCCATCAGGCCCAGCATTTT. The whole variable domain, filled in from reference TRBV29-1 and TRBJ1-5, reads SAVISQKPSRDICQRGTSLTIQCQVDSQVTMMFWYRQQPGQSLTLIATANQGSEATYESGFVIDKFPISRPNLTFSTLTVSNMSPEDSSIYLCSVGDRGHQAQHFGDGTRLSIL.

This clonotype was seen a handful of times. The chain carries TRBV27 and TRBJ2-2; D remains unclear. CDR1 is MNHEY, CDR2 SMNVEV, per germline (reference sequence). The V end was cut by 3 bases, the J end by 4 bases, with 12 bases between. This CDR3 has 15 amino acids. The CDR3 coding sequence is TGTGCCAGCAGTTTTCCCGGATCCTTCACCGGGGAGCTGTTTTTT. Its protein is CASSFPGSFTGELFF.